This is a list of T cell receptor beta chains from one sample in a study of T cell responses to AZD1222 COVID-19 vaccine. Measured with immunoSEQ multiplex PCR; TCRdb has only the in-frame clones, and not every one. The table includes over 100,000 clones, 75% to 90% detected once. The source was peripheral blood, collected on day 0 of AZD1222 vaccination. The receptors shown here come from an adult in good health. CDR3s include the opening cysteine and the closing phenylalanine or tryptophan. Each record gives: V gene, D gene, J gene, clone size, CDR3 DNA, CDR3 protein. A D gene is named only where the DNA matches it firmly. Size tells how often a clone was seen (once, few, many) or the class of an expanded clone, and some rows leave it out.

>TRBV10-1|.|TRBJ1-6|.
TGCGCCAGCAGGGACAGCGGTAATTCACCCCTCCACTTT
CASRDSGNSPLHF
>TRBV18|TRBD2|TRBJ2-7|.
TGTGCCAGCTCACCTTCAGCGGGGGTCGAGCAGTACTTC
CASSPSAGVEQYF
>TRBV27|.|TRBJ1-6|.
TGTGCCAGCAGGGAGAGCGAAACAGGCACCCGTCATTCACCCCTCCACTTT
CASRESETGTRHSPLHF
>TRBV12-3/TRBV12-4|.|TRBJ2-2|.
TGTGCCATTGCCGAGAACACCGGGGAGCTGTTTTTT
CAIAENTGELFF
>TRBV27|.|TRBJ1-2|.
TGTGCCAGCAGTTTATGGGCGAACTATGGCTACACCTTC
CASSLWANYGYTF
>TRBV18|TRBD2|TRBJ2-5|.
TGTGCCAGCTCCCCGGGAGGGGAAGAGACCCAGTACTTC
CASSPGGEETQYF
>TRBV5-1|.|TRBJ1-2|once
TGCGCCAGCAGCTTGGGACAGAAAGCTAACTATGGCTACACCTTC
CASSLGQKANYGYTF
>TRBV30|.|TRBJ1-4|.
TGTGCCTGGAGCCGGAGCGAAGGTGAAAAACTGTTTTTT
CAWSRSEGEKLFF
>TRBV3-1/TRBV3-2|.|TRBJ2-7|.
TGTGCCAGCAGCCTACTACCACAAACTACGGAGCAGTACTTC
CASSLLPQTTEQYF
>TRBV11-1|.|TRBJ1-2|.
TGTGCCAGCAGCCTTGACAGAAACTATGGCTACACCTTC
CASSLDRNYGYTF
>TRBV11-3|TRBD2|TRBJ2-1|few
TGTGCCAGCAGCTTAGTTTCGGGCGGGGGGAATGAGCAGTTCTTC
CASSLVSGGGNEQFF
>TRBV27|.|TRBJ1-2|once
TGTGCCACCTCCCCTTCAGTTCGTTATGGCTACACCTTC
CATSPSVRYGYTF
>TRBV4-1|.|TRBJ2-7|.
TGCGCCAGCAGCCAAGAGGGCCAGCCAAAGGGATACGAGCAGTACTTC
CASSQEGQPKGYEQYF
>TRBV11-2|.|TRBJ2-3|.
TGTGCCAGCAGCTTCGATCCTCCGCCAGATACGCAGTATTTT
CASSFDPPPDTQYF
>TRBV29-1|.|TRBJ2-3|.
TGCAGCTCGAACACAGATACGCAGTATTTT
CSSNTDTQYF
>TRBV2|TRBD1|TRBJ2-3|.
TGTGCCAGCAGACTGGGACAGGGGAGGCCTAGAGTAAGGCAGTATTTT
CASRLGQGRPRVRQYF
>TRBV7-8|.|TRBJ1-4|.
TGTGCCAGCAGCTTGGGGCGGGAAAAACTGTTTTTT
CASSLGREKLFF
>TRBV29-1|.|TRBJ1-5|.
TGCAGCGTTGCGAGAGGGGACAGCAATCAGCCCCAGCATTTT
CSVARGDSNQPQHF
>TRBV19|TRBD1|TRBJ1-1|.
TGTGCCAGTAGTGTAGGGACAGGGGCGTCCACTGAAGCTTTCTTT
CASSVGTGASTEAFF